This T cell receptor beta chain was identified during a study of shared clonotypes between healthy human individuals. Findings and caveats of the study: Only blood samples were collected, and tissue repertoires likely differ. Among the subsets, naive ones generally showed larger estimated richness than memory ones. The generation probabilities recorded for non-shared clonotypes fell below those of clonotypes shared by all four donors.

A note on this clone: The antigen is not known.

Positive CCR7 selection of CD45RO-negative cells yielded the naive CD8 cells, and terminally differentiated effector memory CD45RA+ cells were excluded. The authors ran the assay at deep level. The repertoire was sequenced with immunoSEQ multiplex PCR; TCRdb's copy has only in-frame clones and lacks some. The sample lists roughly 890,000 clones, roughly 92% seen once, with approximately 25% in the top ten. CDR1 is MDHEN and CDR2 is SYDVKM in the germline V gene. The length of the CDR3 is 14 residues. Germline trimming cut 7 bases from V and 1 base from J; bases unmatched to any gene: 3. The clonotype was recovered from a man aged 25 to 45 in good health. The sequenced sample consisted of naive CD8+ T cells sorted from blood. V usage is TRBV28 and J usage is TRBJ2-7; 11 bases line up with TRBD1. The CDR3 reads CASTGTGGSYEQYF. The CDR3 nucleotides are TGTGCCAGCACCGGGACAGGGGGATCCTACGAGCAGTACTTC.